The clone carrying this T cell receptor beta chain was seen at least ten times. Its antigen is currently unknown. TCRdb called the RACE reads again in MiXCR, with one record for every CDR3 protein. The sample has around 60,000 distinct CDR3 sequences, approximately 6.7% seen once. This record comes from a study of human T cells and chemical hapten exposure. Study results and caveats: TCRs above 1 in 1000 frequency stayed constant with DPC sensitization.

As to time point: pre-sensitization, week 0. Noted treatment: therapeutic diphenylcyclopropenone sensitization with weekly scalp DPC. Only after blood had been drawn was each patch test applied. The V gene lost 5 bases and the J gene lost 1 base, with 10 bases spanning the gap. CDR3 length equals 14 residues. Germline V gives CDR1 SGHVS, CDR2 FNYEAQ. This chain uses TRBV7-6 with TRBJ2-3; D is ambiguous. This material consisted of whole blood, taken in connection with sensitization to the hapten diphenylcyclopropenone (DPC). The TCR comes from a woman between 25 and 40 years old with alopecia areata. Some clones in this sample may be carry-over from other donors' samples. For the CDR3, the DNA is TGTGCCAGCAGCCCCACGATGCGCACAGATACGCAGTATTTT. This translates into CASSPTMRTDTQYF.